This T cell receptor (beta chain) was obtained from a study of shared clonotypes between healthy human individuals (dated by TCRdb to the early 2020s). Regarding the complete study: A couple of women and a few men aged 18 to 49 years were included in the cohort. For each donor, CD4 naive and CD4 memory were each run on three plates, CD8 naive on two plates, and CD8 memory on one plate. To estimate repertoire size and how much clonotype sharing occurs between individuals, the study deeply sequenced the blood TCR repertoires of about five healthy adults. To increase sequencing depth and limit assay-specific biases, TCR repertoire library preparation and sequencing were carried out by different laboratories using diverse techniques. Per donor, leukapheresis produced somewhere between about 0.85 and 8.9 billion PBMCs.

Donors were healthy HIV-negative adults with no recently reported acute infections or vaccinations. Every donor was a Caucasian adult living in Nashville, Tennessee, USA. Magnetic negative selection was used to enrich CD4+ T cells, after which naive cells were positively selected on CD45RA and the negative fraction became the memory subset. Blood was collected by leukapheresis, and PBMCs were isolated by Ficoll-Histopaque density gradient centrifugation and then cryopreserved in liquid nitrogen vapor phase. Purity and quantity of every magnetically sorted T cell population were checked by analytical flow cytometry. Genomic DNA was isolated from each sorted fraction and quantified by UV absorbance on a Nanodrop 2000c. This clone was observed a few times. The antigen this receptor binds is unknown. No base quality values were provided; no much bigger clone lies one nucleotide off. What the work shows at the level of the full study, not this receptor alone: Clonotypes shared by all four sorted-subset donors showed higher generation probabilities than non-shared clonotypes. Because the study included only a small number of donors, the genetic and exposure-history diversity represented was limited. Only blood was sampled, and tissue TCR repertoires likely differ from those in blood. Naive subsets generally had larger estimated clonotype richness than memory subsets did. Even with the large sequencing depth, rarefaction of the sorted-subset datasets indicated that sequencing was incomplete. Pairwise subsampling led to the expectation that sequencing depth would affect the degree of clonotype sharing among donors. About 5% of naive CD4, around 3.5% of naive CD8, approximately 2.2% of memory CD4, and about 0.4% of memory CD8 clonotypes were shared across several donors.

Using the deep immunoSEQ assay, multiplex PCR amplified TCR CDR3 regions from genomic DNA. Genomic DNA extracted from each cell subset was distributed evenly over all wells of several immunoSEQ 96-well plates, and each plate served as one replicate. Each replicate PCR for sorted subsets received about 0.2 ug genomic DNA, equal to tens of thousands of T cell genomes. Purified libraries were measured with a Qubit 3.0 fluorometer, size-checked on a Bioanalyzer 2100, and measured again with the KAPA Library Quantification kit. A separate single-read 150-cycle Illumina NextSeq 550 flow cell was used to sequence each immunoSEQ 96-well plate. The paper's data handling went like this. Because the immunoSEQ output held only junctional sequences and lacked quality scores, the filtering could not match the filtering applied to full-length reads. To assign V/J genes and CDR3, sequences were annotated against IMGT germline references using PyIR, a Python wrapper for IgBLAST v1.9. Reads with weak V/J assignments (E-value above 1e-6), missing CDR3, stop codons, out-of-frame junctions, or ambiguous translated residues were removed. V3J clonotypes were defined by identical inferred V gene, J gene, and CDR3 amino acid sequence. To compute the percentage overlap between repertoires, the number of shared unique clonotypes was divided by the size of the smaller repertoire. Richness of each repertoire was evaluated using RTK rarefaction, the Chao1 estimator, and Recon v2.1 estimates of unobserved clonotypes. Generation probabilities for all TCRbeta clonotypes obtained by the gDNA method from a handful of donors were computed using OLGA. Not all clones reach the TCRdb copy of this immuneACCESS table, which keeps in-frame sequences only. Checked studies attribute under half of the gap to unresolved V genes and leave the rest unexplained. The V and J calls and clone size are taken from that table; D and trimming were inferred from the DNA. The sample table records about 2,500,000 clones; over 85% of these occur just once. Around 0.14% of the sample belongs to the ten largest clones.

The CDR3 has 12 amino acids, counting the end cysteine and phenylalanine. Here the CDR3 DNA is all that survives: 36 bases in frame from base 1. The germline V gene (reference sequence) supplies CDR1 LNHDA and CDR2 SQIVND. The receptor comes from a man aged 18 to 29 in good health. The chain employs TRBV19 and TRBJ1-2; TRBD1 is perhaps the D gene, given 5 matching bases. Sequences were obtained from naive CD4+ T cells sorted from blood. What the cell subset or site label conveys for this sample: CD45RA+ positively selected. For the CDR3, the sequence is CASSSRGGGYTF. The DNA sequence follows: TGTGCAAGCAGTTCCCGGGGGGGTGGCTACACCTTC. The full variable domain, completed from the reference TRBV19 and TRBJ1-2 proteins outside the CDR3, reads DGGITQSPKYLFRKEGQNVTLSCEQNLNHDAMYWYRQDPGQGLRLIYYSQIVNDFQKGDIAEGYSVSREKKESFPLTVTSAQKNPTAFYLCASSSRGGGYTFGSGTRLTVV.